The source of this TCR beta chain is a study of cytomegalovirus exposure and HLA in healthy donors. The PCR employed 60 Vbeta primers together with 13 Jbeta primers. Method: immunoSEQ multiplex PCR; TCRdb's copy keeps in-frame clones and lacks some. The repertoire includes about 83,000 clones, 80% to 90% of them detected once, and around 1.8% sits in the top ten. Per germline, CDR1 SEHNR and CDR2 FQNEAQ (reference sequence). Deletions cut 0 bases from V and 0 bases from J, with 9 bases between. There are 15 residues in the CDR3. The chain couples TRBV7-9 to TRBJ2-7; D uncertain. The receptor was derived from a woman aged 30 to 39 in good health and CMV-seronegative. What was sequenced was PBMCs. CDR3 residues: CASSLASILSYEQYF. The CDR3 DNA reads TGTGCCAGCAGCTTAGCTTCCATACTCTCCTACGAGCAGTACTTC.